The clone carrying this T cell receptor delta chain was seen at least ten times. Antigen specificity is unknown. TCRdb records a much larger clone's protein for this DNA, with a difference at residue 7 that likely arises from a read error; the protein given is the translation of the DNA. Vgamma9/Vdelta2+ and Vdelta2-negative gammadelta T cells were flow-sorted from PBMC for bulk sequencing. V lost 2 bases to trimming and J lost 0 bases, with 19 bases between them. CDR3 length: 18 amino acids. CDR1 is TSWWSYY, CDR2 QGS, per germline. These data are taken from a study of γδ T cells in repeated Plasmodium falciparum infection. Study-level points and caveats: Over time and infection, Vgamma9/Vdelta2+ repertoires remained highly stable and polyclonal.

Both TRG and TRD chains were sequenced from each sorted sample. TCRdb re-called the multiplex PCR reads via CATT. This sample has tens of thousands of delta-chain clones, with around 1.8% found just once. This TCR was sampled from a pool of human donors (malaria-infected and uninfected, not separated). The gene calls are TRDV1 and TRDJ1; possible D gene TRDD3, 5 bases. The sample taken for sequencing was gamma-delta T cells from blood. The DNA for the CDR3 is TGTGCTCTTGGGGAAGTGAGAGGGATCCCATCCTACACCGATAAACTCATCTTT. Translated: CALGEVRGIPSYTDKLIF.